The 26 T cell receptor beta chains below come from one sample, sequenced in a study of graft-versus-host responses after intestinal transplantation (dated by TCRdb to the early 2020s). According to the study, the label for this sample's time point signals: cells obtained before transplantation from donor or recipient. Libraries were prepared through the immunoSEQ multiplex PCR assay. In TCRdb, the immuneACCESS table is reduced to in-frame sequences with V and J assigned. These tables do not hold every clone; where another copy was compared, an unresolved V gene accounts for under half, and the others remain unexplained. This sample is represented by more than 75,000 clones; 80% to 95% of them were singletons. Together, the top ten hold approximately 0.35% of the sample. The antigens these receptors bind are not known. The sequences come from unstimulated CD4+ T cells sorted from spleen or lymph node cells, collected before transplant. Receptor source: a human donor who was the organ donor for an intestinal transplant.

The chain couples TRBV15 to TRBJ2-1; D is perhaps TRBD2 (6 bases). Trimming cost V 6 bases and J 10 bases, with 16 bases left between them. Germline values: CDR1 LNHNV, CDR2 YYDKDF (reference sequence). This CDR3 is built from 13 residues. In DNA, the CDR3 is TGTGCCACCAGAACCCCCGGAGGGGACGAGCAGTTCTTC. Translated: CATRTPGGDEQFF.

This chain connects TRBV11-3 to TRBJ2-2, with D tentatively TRBD1 (7 bases). CDR3 size: 16 residues. The germline V gene encodes CDR1 SGHNT and CDR2 YENEEA. Trimming stripped 5 bases from V and 7 bases from J, with 20 bases between. For the CDR3, the DNA is TGTGCCAGCAGCCCGCGGGACAGTCAGGGGCTCGGGGAGCTGTTTTTT. Translation gives CASSPRDSQGLGELFF.

The chain is built from TRBV21-1 and TRBJ2-3; the tabulated D call, TRBD1, remains unverified against the DNA. TRBV21-1 is labeled a pseudogene. This CDR3 comprises 16 residues. This CDR3 reads CASSTRTGEVTDTQYF. The CDR3 nucleotides read TGTGCCAGCAGCACTAGGACAGGGGAAGTCACAGATACGCAGTATTTT.

Here the CDR3 reads CASRLERQETQYF. The DNA of the CDR3 is TGTGCCAGCAGGCTGGAGAGGCAAGAGACCCAGTACTTC. The gene calls are TRBV2 and TRBJ2-5; D remains unclear. This CDR3 has 13 residues. CDR1 and CDR2 (germline): SNHLY, FYNNEI. V shed 6 bases and J shed 2 bases, with 10 bases lying between them.

The J gene is TRBJ2-5, the V gene TRBV5-1, with 9 bases identical to TRBD1. This CDR3 region has 14 residues. With V trimmed by 4 bases and J by 5 bases, 6 bases remained unmatched. CDR1 is SGHRS and CDR2 is YFSETQ in the germline V gene. The CDR3 bases are TGCGCCAGCAGCCCGGGACAGGGAATGGAGACCCAGTACTTC. It specifies CASSPGQGMETQYF.

CDR3 DNA: TGTGCCAGCAGCTTATTCGTTCTGGCGGGGGAGCAGTTCTTC. It yields the protein CASSLFVLAGEQFF. The genes are TRBV7-3 and TRBJ2-1; TRBD2 might be the D (6 bases). V dropped 2 bases and J dropped 10 bases, with 15 bases sitting between them. CDR3 size: 14 residues. The V gene's germline CDR1 is SGHTA and CDR2 FQGTGA. The entire variable domain, with the rest obtained from reference TRBV7-3 and TRBJ2-1, is as follows: GAGVSQTPSNKVTEKGKYVELRCDPISGHTALYWYRQSLGQGPEFLIYFQGTGAADDSGLPNDRFFAVRPEGSVSTLKIQRTERGDSAVYLCASSLFVLAGEQFFGPGTRLTVL.

Notes on this clone: The junction and the germline gene differ at one end; a read error may be behind it. This chain uses TRBV30 with TRBJ2-7; TRBD1 is a possible D gene (8 bases). This CDR3 has 17 amino acids. The germline gives CDR1 GTSNPN, CDR2 SVGIG (reference sequence). This chain's CDR3 is CAWQNRGTGVAVAGPVF. The CDR3 DNA follows: TGTGCCTGGCAGAACCGAGGGACAGGCGTGGCCGTAGCGGGCCCCGTCTTC.

The rearrangement uses TRBV19 and TRBJ2-3; 7 nucleotides agree with TRBD2. V gave up 1 base and J gave up 1 base; unmatched junction bases: 5. The V gene's germline CDR1 is LNHDA and CDR2 SQIVND (reference sequence). The CDR3 runs 16 residues. This CDR3 is CASSIVSAGGTDTQYF. CDR3 coding DNA: TGTGCCAGTAGTATAGTTTCGGCGGGGGGCACAGATACGCAGTATTTT.

V is TRBV11-1 and J is TRBJ2-7; weak D call: TRBD1 (5 bases). Germline lookup yields CDR1 SGHAT and CDR2 FQDESV (reference sequence). V shed 1 base and J shed 9 bases, with 13 bases lying between them. This CDR3 is 13 amino acids long. The CDR3 spells CASSLGELQGQYF. CDR3 DNA sequence: TGTGCCAGCAGCTTAGGGGAATTGCAGGGGCAGTACTTC.

The chain links TRBV6-1 to TRBJ1-3, with TRBD1 as a possible D gene (6 bases). Per germline, CDR1 MNHNS and CDR2 SASEGT. Trimming removed 4 bases at V and 7 bases at J, with 8 bases between. The CDR3 totals 12 residues. CDR3 DNA: TGTGCCAGCAGTGTAACAGGGAACACCATATATTTT. Protein sequence: CASSVTGNTIYF.

V is TRBV28 and J is TRBJ2-7, with 10 bases that match TRBD1. J gave up 10 bases and V 6 bases, and 9 bases lay outside the gene matches. Germline V lookup: CDR1 MDHEN, CDR2 SYDVKM. The CDR3 has 13 amino acids. For the CDR3, the DNA is TGTGCCAGCAGCCGTCCCGGGACAGGGGTCCAGTACTTC. It specifies CASSRPGTGVQYF. The variable domain in full, completed from reference TRBV28 and TRBJ2-7, reads DVKVTQSSRYLVKRTGEKVFLECVQDMDHENMFWYRQDPGLGLRLIYFSYDVKMKEKGDIPEGYSVSREKKERFSLILESASTNQTSMYLCASSRPGTGVQYFGPGTRLTVT.

This clone turned up a few times. V gene TRBV5-6 combines with J gene TRBJ1-2, with TRBD1 matching over 10 bases. Germline lookup yields CDR1 SGHDT and CDR2 YYEEEE. Losses at the gene ends were 4 bases for V and 8 bases for J; bases not matched to a gene: 11. The CDR3 covers 15 residues. DNA of the CDR3: TGTGCCAGCAGCCCGACAGGGGGCGCGGGCGTCGGCTACACCTTC. It codes for CASSPTGGAGVGYTF. Filled out from reference TRBV5-6 and TRBJ1-2, the complete variable domain reads DAGVTQSPTHLIKTRGQQVTLRCSPKSGHDTVSWYQQALGQGPQFIFQYYEEEERQRGNFPDRFSGHQFPNYSSELNVNALLLGDSALYLCASSPTGGAGVGYTFGSGTRLTVV.

J is TRBJ1-2 and V is TRBV19; 10 positions match TRBD1. CDR1 and CDR2 (germline): LNHDA, SQIVND (reference sequence). The CDR3 totals 14 residues. The V and J ends lost 7 bases and 5 bases, in that order; junction bases with no gene match: 7. The DNA of the CDR3 is TGTGCCAGTACACCGGGACAGGGGATTTATGGCTACACCTTC. The encoded protein is CASTPGQGIYGYTF.

In DNA, the CDR3 is TGTGCCGCTGAGACAGGGGGATCCACAGATACGCAGTATTTT. It translates to CAAETGGSTDTQYF. V gene TRBV6-6 combines with J gene TRBJ2-3; 9 bases are a match to TRBD1. V shed 11 bases and J 2 bases; nucleotides not matched to a gene: 8. CDR3 size: 14 residues. Germline V CDR1 and CDR2: MNHNY, SVGAGI (reference sequence).

This rearrangement joins TRBV5-1 to TRBJ1-1; 8 bases map to TRBD1. Germline-derived CDR1 and CDR2 are SGHRS and YFSETQ. This CDR3 spans 14 amino acids. V shed 3 bases, J shed 2 bases, and the junction held 3 bases outside the gene matches. The CDR3 nucleotides are TGCGCCAGCAGCTCGGGACAGGTTAACACTGAAGCTTTCTTT. This codes for CASSSGQVNTEAFF. The entire variable domain, with the rest obtained from reference TRBV5-1 and TRBJ1-1, is as follows: KAGVTQTPRYLIKTRGQQVTLSCSPISGHRSVSWYQQTPGQGLQFLFEYFSETQRNKGNFPGRFSGRQFSNSRSEMNVSTLELGDSALYLCASSSGQVNTEAFFGQGTRLTVV.

The rearrangement links TRBV28 to TRBJ2-3, with a tentative D call TRBD1 (5 bases). This CDR3 contains 19 residues. Germline values: CDR1 MDHEN, CDR2 SYDVKM. V lost 3 bases, J lost 0 bases, and 22 bases lay in between. CDR3: CASSFNRGRITSSTDTQYF. In nucleotides, the CDR3 is TGTGCCAGCAGTTTTAATAGGGGCCGTATAACTTCTAGCACAGATACGCAGTATTTT.

The V and J genes are TRBV27 and TRBJ2-5; 15 bases are shared with TRBD2. CDR3 size: 16 residues. Germline assignment: CDR1 MNHEY and CDR2 SMNVEV (reference sequence). V lost 5 bases to trimming and J lost 5 bases; unmatched junction nucleotides: 6. The CDR3 reads CASSTGLAGGRETQYF. The CDR3 DNA follows: TGTGCCAGCAGTACCGGACTAGCGGGAGGGAGGGAGACCCAGTACTTC.

The rearrangement uses TRBV27 and TRBJ2-2; 10 bases fit TRBD2. The trim removed 5 bases at V and 6 bases at J, leaving 9 bases unmatched. CDR1 is MNHEY and CDR2 is SMNVEV in the germline V gene (reference sequence). The CDR3 has 16 residues. CDR3 sequence: CASSRRLAGLSGELFF. In DNA form, the CDR3 reads TGTGCCAGCAGTAGGCGACTAGCGGGTCTCTCCGGGGAGCTGTTTTTT.

The chain links TRBV28 to TRBJ1-5; D not certain. Deletions cut 8 bases from V and 4 bases from J, with 9 bases between. This CDR3 has 12 amino acids. Per germline, CDR1 MDHEN and CDR2 SYDVKM. The chain's CDR3 is CASSSQNQPQHF. The CDR3 DNA follows: TGTGCCAGCTCATCACAGAATCAGCCCCAGCATTTT. Using reference TRBV28 and TRBJ1-5 for the parts outside the CDR3, the full variable domain is DVKVTQSSRYLVKRTGEKVFLECVQDMDHENMFWYRQDPGLGLRLIYFSYDVKMKEKGDIPEGYSVSREKKERFSLILESASTNQTSMYLCASSSQNQPQHFGDGTRLSIL.

A single count supports this clone. V is TRBV5-4 and J is TRBJ2-3, with TRBD1 matching over 9 bases. Germline lookup yields CDR1 SGHNT and CDR2 YYREEE (reference sequence). The CDR3 sequence is 14 residues long. Trimming took 2 bases from V and 4 from J; bases not matched to a gene: 2. The CDR3 reads CASSFGQGSDTQYF. DNA of the CDR3: TGTGCCAGCAGCTTCGGACAGGGGTCAGATACGCAGTATTTT.

V gene TRBV5-1 combines with J gene TRBJ2-3; D unresolved. Between the trimmed V and J ends, which lost 0 bases and 9 bases, there was a span of 17 bases. The CDR3 covers 15 residues. The germline CDR1 and CDR2 sequences are SGHRS and YFSETQ. This CDR3 reads CASSLAPAVGYTQYF. CDR3 sequence (DNA): TGCGCCAGCAGCTTGGCCCCTGCAGTCGGGTACACGCAGTATTTT. The whole variable domain, filled in from reference TRBV5-1 and TRBJ2-3, reads KAGVTQTPRYLIKTRGQQVTLSCSPISGHRSVSWYQQTPGQGLQFLFEYFSETQRNKGNFPGRFSGRQFSNSRSEMNVSTLELGDSALYLCASSLAPAVGYTQYFGPGTRLTVL.

This chain uses TRBV14 with TRBJ2-7; tentative D call: TRBD1 (5 bases). Trimming took off 3 bases at V and 3 bases at J, with 9 bases between the two ends. The CDR3 extends over 13 amino acids. Germline CDR1 SGHDN, CDR2 FVKESK. The CDR3 protein is CASSQTVFYEQYF. CDR3 DNA sequence: TGTGCCAGCAGCCAGACAGTTTTCTACGAGCAGTACTTC.

V usage is TRBV4-1 and J usage is TRBJ1-6; 7 nucleotides match TRBD1. Germline CDR1 and CDR2: MGHRA and YSYEKL. The CDR3 sequence is 17 residues long. V trimming: 1 base; J trimming: 7 bases; junction bases outside the gene matches: 10. The CDR3 spells CASSQVLTGSENSPLHF. The CDR3, as DNA: TGCGCCAGCAGCCAAGTGTTGACAGGGTCAGAAAATTCACCCCTCCACTTT.

This chain links TRBV28 with TRBJ1-2; D is undetermined. Germline CDR1 reads MDHEN; CDR2 reads SYDVKM. The CDR3 has 11 residues. V was shortened by 6 bases and J by 4 bases, with 6 bases between the two germline ends. CDR3 loop: CASRPSYGYTF. CDR3 nucleotides: TGTGCCAGCAGGCCCAGCTATGGCTACACCTTC.

A remark on this clone: Since the CDR3 does not end with the conserved phenylalanine or tryptophan, this likely comes from a read error. The DNA is omitted, as the CDR3 cannot be located on it reliably, and the CDR3 follows TCRdb's listing. V and J are TRBV21-1 and TRBJ2-7; the D segment call TRBD1 is taken from the table without a DNA check. TRBV21-1 is a documented pseudogene. The CDR3 contains 13 residues when both ends are counted. The CDR3 reads CASSKGEGTPLLS.

The chain couples TRBV5-1 to TRBJ2-3; 9 nucleotides match TRBD2. Germline CDR1 and CDR2: SGHRS and YFSETQ. With 4 bases clipped from V and 4 bases from J, the junction kept 7 bases outside the gene matches. This CDR3 region has 15 residues. The chain's CDR3 is CASSRSGRFSDTQYF. The CDR3 DNA reads TGCGCCAGCAGCCGGAGCGGGAGGTTCTCAGATACGCAGTATTTT.